This T cell receptor beta chain was sequenced during a study of T cell repertoires in cytomegalovirus infection. Overall study: A matching HLA type, together with CMV infection, was signaled by public TCR beta signatures. The study, taken as a whole, reports: Dominant in the ex vivo response were TCR beta clonotypes restricted by HLA-C and specific for CMV. The cumulative frequency of public TCR beta families distinguished individuals who carried CMV together with the relevant HLA.

Trimming stripped 0 bases from V and 7 bases from J, with 13 bases between. Germline V gives CDR1 DFQATT, CDR2 SNEGSKA (reference sequence). CDR3 length: 13 amino acids. This clonotype appeared many times. Its antigen is not identified. TCRdb reprocessed the reads via MiXCR and lists one record per CDR3 protein. The table lists around 260,000 distinct CDR3 sequences, roughly 10% of them singletons. The chain couples TRBV20-1 to TRBJ2-7, with D possibly being TRBD2 (6 bases). The TCR was taken from a human donor in good health (CMV status not recorded). Some clones in this sample may be carry-over from other donors' samples. The sample comprised PBMCs. DNA of the CDR3: TGCAGTGCTAGAGACAGAGTGGGGGGTGAGCAGTACTTC. Amino acid sequence: CSARDRVGGEQYF.